One and the same sample provided the 9 T cell receptor beta chains below, sequenced in a study of blood T cells in healthy people across ages. Then a second PCR, running about 6 to 12 cycles, was carried out with a sample-barcoded 5' primer and a J-beta primer mix. One entry per CDR3 protein, called by TCRdb with MiXCR from the 5' RACE reads. The sample records 730,000 or so distinct CDR3 sequences, 40% to 50% being singletons. The sequencing sample was made of blood. These receptors all stem from an older man in good health.

This clonotype occurred many times. The rearrangement links TRBV20-1 to TRBJ1-2; D remains unclear. The CDR3 covers 13 residues. V was trimmed by 3 bases and J by 8 bases, leaving 16 bases between them. Per the germline V gene, CDR1 is DFQATT and CDR2 is SNEGSKA (reference sequence). The CDR3 loop reads CSASVPGFNGYTF. Written as DNA, the CDR3 is TGCAGTGCTAGTGTACCGGGGTTCAACGGCTACACCTTC.

The rearrangement joins TRBV7-2 to TRBJ1-1; D might be TRBD1 (6 bases). V was clipped by 3 bases and J by 11 bases, with 16 bases between them. The CDR3 is 13 residues long. CDR1 and CDR2 from the germline V gene are SGHTA and FQGNSA. The CDR3 sequence is CASSFNQQGSAFF. CDR3 nucleotides: TGTGCCAGCAGCTTTAATCAACAGGGCTCGGCTTTCTTT.

Concerning this clonotype itself: This clone may be a read error of a much larger clone one base away. This chain links TRBV6-5 with TRBJ2-5; D unclear. The CDR3 sequence is 12 residues long. CDR1 is MNHEY and CDR2 is SVGAGI in the germline V gene. The CDR3: CACRVGEETQYF. The CDR3 nucleotides read TGTGCCTGCAGAGTTGGGGAAGAGACCCAGTACTTC.

This rearrangement joins TRBV20-1 to TRBJ2-7, with D unclear. The germline V gene encodes CDR1 DFQATT and CDR2 SNEGSKA (reference sequence). This CDR3 is 12 amino acids long. Trimming pared 6 bases from V and 2 bases from J, leaving 11 bases between. This chain's CDR3 is CSAAPTTYEQYF. The DNA of the CDR3 is TGCAGTGCCGCTCCGACGACCTACGAGCAGTACTTC.

This CDR3 reads CSATGTANEKLFF. The CDR3 DNA reads TGCAGTGCGACTGGGACGGCTAATGAAAAACTGTTTTTT. The V and J genes are TRBV20-1 and TRBJ1-4; D may be TRBD1 (5 bases). Trimming pared 6 bases from V and 3 bases from J, leaving 11 bases between. Germline V gene data show CDR1 as DFQATT and CDR2 as SNEGSKA (reference sequence). This CDR3 comprises 13 residues.

This clonotype was counted only a few times. V gene TRBV28 combines with J gene TRBJ2-1; D may be TRBD2 (5 bases). Per germline, CDR1 MDHEN and CDR2 SYDVKM. Trimming took 3 bases from V and 7 from J, leaving 16 bases between them. The CDR3 runs 15 residues. The CDR3, as DNA: TGTGCCAGCAGTTTGGGTGGGAGTCACTCTAATGAGCAGTTCTTC. It specifies CASSLGGSHSNEQFF.

There are many counts of this clonotype. The chain uses TRBV5-1 and TRBJ2-7, with 8 bases lining up with TRBD1. With 5 bases clipped from V and 7 bases from J, the junction kept 14 bases outside the gene matches. Germline CDR1 reads SGHRS; CDR2 reads YFSETQ. The CDR3 is made up of 15 amino acids. The CDR3 nucleotides are TGCGCCAGCAGAGACGGGGGACAGGAGAGTGGGGAGCAGTACTTC. Encoded protein: CASRDGGQESGEQYF.

This clonotype was counted at least ten times. The rearrangement joins TRBV11-3 to TRBJ2-5, with a possible D match to TRBD2 (7 bases). CDR3 length equals 14 residues. V was shortened by 8 bases and J by 7 bases, with 20 bases between the two germline ends. Germline CDR1 is SGHNT and CDR2 is YENEEA. The CDR3 loop reads CASQRTSEGGTQYF. The CDR3, as DNA: TGTGCCAGCCAGCGTACTAGCGAGGGGGGGACCCAGTACTTC. Variable domain in full (rest from reference TRBV11-3 and TRBJ2-5): EAGVVQSPRYKIIEKKQPVAFWCNPISGHNTLYWYLQNLGQGPELLIRYENEEAVDDSQLPKDRFSAERLKGVDSTLKIQPAELGDSAVYLCASQRTSEGGTQYFGPGTRLLVL.

V gene TRBV28 combines with J gene TRBJ2-3; a possible D gene is TRBD2 (6 bases). This CDR3 comprises 14 residues. Trimming took off 7 bases at V and 3 bases at J, with 14 bases between the two ends. Looked up from germline, CDR1 is MDHEN and CDR2 is SYDVKM. The CDR3 bases are TGTGCCAGCACCCTCTGGGGGAGGACAGATACGCAGTATTTT. It encodes CASTLWGRTDTQYF.